This TCR beta chain was captured in a study of CD8 T cells in Susac syndrome. 0.5 to 1 ug RNA was reverse transcribed with random hexamers. TCRdb redid the calling of the immunoSEQ multiplex PCR reads with MiXCR, one entry per CDR3 protein. The table records 300,000 or so distinct CDR3 sequences, around 90% of them present only once. V dropped 5 bases and J dropped 4 bases, with 15 bases sitting between them. Per the germline V gene, CDR1 is MNHEY and CDR2 is SMNVEV (reference sequence). The CDR3 totals 14 residues. TCR beta from blood CD8+ and CD4+ T cells was sequenced. Each multiple sclerosis control was a treatment-naive patient with relapsing-remitting disease that was either stable or active.

This receptor was taken from a human donor with multiple sclerosis. Specimen: CD4+ T cells from PBMCs. The V and J genes are TRBV27 and TRBJ2-7; D is unclear. The CDR3 sequence: CASSLRLQNYEQYF. CDR3 nucleotide sequence: TGTGCCAGCAGTCTTAGACTTCAGAATTACGAGCAGTACTTC.